Below are 30 T cell receptor beta chains sequenced from a single sample in a study of blood T cell repertoires in COVID-19. Sequencing was performed with immunoSEQ multiplex PCR; in TCRdb, only in-frame clones are kept and a portion is missing. The sample consists of 300,000 to 350,000 clones, around nine tenths of them appearing once. The sequencing input was peripheral blood. These receptor sequences come from an older woman with COVID-19, enrolled during active disease.

V and J are TRBV5-8 and TRBJ1-2; no clear D gene. Germline loops: CDR1 SGHTS, CDR2 YDEGEE. The length of the CDR3 is 15 residues. Trimming shortened V by 9 bases and J by 4 bases, and 22 bases separated the two germline ends. In DNA, the CDR3 is TGTGCCACCCTCATTGGTAGGCGGAGTAGCTATGGCTACACCTTC. Residues: CATLIGRRSSYGYTF.

The rearrangement joins TRBV29-1 to TRBJ1-4; 9 nucleotides match TRBD1. Germline CDR1 is SQVTM and CDR2 is ANQGSEA. The length of the CDR3 is 14 residues. V lost 7 bases, J lost 3 bases, and 6 bases stayed unmatched. The CDR3 coding sequence is TGCAGCGCCGGGACAGGGACGGCTAATGAAAAACTGTTTTTT. It translates to CSAGTGTANEKLFF.

The chain is built from TRBV4-2 and TRBJ1-5, with unresolved D. Germline V gene lookup returns CDR1 LGHNA and CDR2 YNFKEQ. The V gene lost 1 base and the J gene lost 2 bases, with 24 bases spanning the gap. The CDR3 is 20 residues long. DNA of the CDR3: TGTGCCAGCAGCCAAGTGACGGCGGGATTGTGGGGTTCGGGCAATCAGCCCCAGCATTTT. Its translation is CASSQVTAGLWGSGNQPQHF.

The CDR3 DNA reads as TGTGCCAGCAGTCCTCCGACAGCTAGAAATGGCTACACCTTC. Translation: CASSPPTARNGYTF. The genes are TRBV28 and TRBJ1-2; a weak D match, TRBD1 (5 bases). In germline, CDR1 is MDHEN, CDR2 SYDVKM. The V and J ends lost 5 bases and 6 bases respectively, with 16 bases between them. This CDR3 has 14 amino acids.

This rearrangement joins TRBV5-1 to TRBJ1-5; maybe TRBD1 (6 bases). The CDR3 has 15 amino acids. CDR1 is SGHRS and CDR2 is YFSETQ in the germline V gene. The V end was cut by 3 bases, the J end by 1 base, with 11 bases between. CDR3 sequence: CASSWTTGSNQPQHF. The DNA for the CDR3 is TGCGCCAGCAGCTGGACAACAGGGAGCAATCAGCCCCAGCATTTT.

The rearrangement links TRBV6-6 to TRBJ1-1; a weak D match, TRBD1 (6 bases). Trimming cost V 2 bases and J 7 bases, with 20 bases left between them. Germline-derived CDR1 and CDR2 are MNHNY and SVGAGI (reference sequence). The CDR3 runs 16 residues. CDR3 sequence reads: CASSYHGRGALGEAFF. CDR3 nucleotide sequence: TGTGCCAGCAGTTACCACGGCCGGGGGGCGCTGGGTGAAGCTTTCTTT.

The gene calls are TRBV19 and TRBJ1-5, with D tentatively TRBD1 (5 bases). CDR3 length equals 19 residues. The V end was cut by 3 bases, the J end by 0 bases, with 21 bases between. Germline CDR1 and CDR2: LNHDA and SQIVND (reference sequence). DNA for the CDR3: TGTGCCAGTAGTATTAGAACGGGGGGAACGCAGGGTAGCAATCAGCCCCAGCATTTT. It encodes CASSIRTGGTQGSNQPQHF.

The gene calls are TRBV6-1 and TRBJ2-2; D is perhaps TRBD1 (6 bases). The CDR3 extends over 16 amino acids. Germline lookup yields CDR1 MNHNS and CDR2 SASEGT. The V end was cut by 4 bases, the J end by 7 bases, with 19 bases between. The CDR3 reads CASSGYVQGPIGELFF. CDR3 DNA sequence: TGTGCCAGCAGTGGTTACGTCCAGGGGCCTATCGGGGAGCTGTTTTTT.

The chain couples TRBV27 to TRBJ2-5; a possible D gene is TRBD2 (6 bases). The V gene's germline CDR1 is MNHEY and CDR2 SMNVEV (reference sequence). CDR3 length: 15 amino acids. V shed 6 bases and J shed 1 base, with 15 bases lying between them. The CDR3 loop reads CASSPMEGPQETQYF. The CDR3 bases are TGTGCCAGCAGCCCCATGGAGGGGCCCCAAGAGACCCAGTACTTC.

The genes are TRBV9 and TRBJ2-7, with 7 bases fitting TRBD1. The germline gives CDR1 SGDLS, CDR2 YYNGEE. This CDR3 spans 14 amino acids. V was pared by 6 bases and J by 2 bases, with 8 bases of the junction left unmatched. The CDR3 sequence is CASTPGQHTYEQYF. The CDR3 region has the DNA TGTGCCAGCACTCCGGGACAGCACACCTACGAGCAGTACTTC.

The chain has TRBV4-1 and TRBJ2-7; D possibly corresponds to TRBD1 (7 bases). The CDR3 is made up of 14 amino acids. V lost 3 bases and J lost 3, with 12 bases in between. In germline, CDR1 is MGHRA, CDR2 YSYEKL. CDR3 bases: TGCGCCAGCAGCCAGCGGGACAGAGACTACGAGCAGTACTTC. Translation: CASSQRDRDYEQYF.

This clone was picked up one time. The chain joins TRBV27 to TRBJ1-1; 7 bases are a match to TRBD1. The CDR3 sequence is 12 residues long. CDR1 is MNHEY, CDR2 SMNVEV, per germline (reference sequence). Trimming took 6 bases from V and 8 from J; bases not matched to a gene: 6. The CDR3 DNA sequence: TGTGCCAGCAGAGAAAGGGACAGCGAAGCTTTCTTT. Amino acid sequence: CASRERDSEAFF.

The CDR3 loop is CASSDTGGGETQYF. CDR3 bases: TGTGCCAGCAGCGACACAGGGGGCGGTGAGACCCAGTACTTC. The chain has TRBV25-1 and TRBJ2-5; 9 nucleotides line up with TRBD1. Trimming at V came to 6 bases and at J to 5 bases, leaving 7 bases not matched to a gene. Germline V gene data show CDR1 as MGHDK and CDR2 as SYGVNS. The CDR3 extends over 14 amino acids. Drawing the rest from reference TRBV25-1 and TRBJ2-5, the complete variable domain is EADIYQTPRYLVIGTGKKITLECSQTMGHDKMYWYQQDPGMELHLIHYSYGVNSTEKGDLSSESTVSRIRTEHFPLTLESARPSHTSQYLCASSDTGGGETQYFGPGTRLLVL.

A remark on this clone: At one of its ends the junction is not consistent with the germline gene, which may arise from a read error. The gene calls are TRBV30 and TRBJ2-7; D is ambiguous. The germline gives CDR1 GTSNPN, CDR2 SVGIG (reference sequence). The CDR3 length is 18 residues. The CDR3 DNA follows: TGTGCCTGGAGTGTGGTTCCCCTCAGGTCCTCACAAGGCCTCTTAAGGAACTTC. It translates to CAWSVVPLRSSQGLLRNF.

This clone was seen more than once but under ten times. The chain links TRBV18 to TRBJ1-1; D call uncertain. There are 15 residues in the CDR3. Germline V lookup: CDR1 KGHSH, CDR2 LQKENI. The V end was cut by 3 bases, the J end by 5 bases, with 16 bases between. The CDR3 DNA follows: TGTGCCAGCTCACCGCCGGCTCCCGGCGGGACTGAAGCTTTCTTT. Its protein is CASSPPAPGGTEAFF. The full variable domain, in which reference TRBV18 and TRBJ1-1 provide the parts outside the CDR3, is NAGVMQNPRHLVRRRGQEARLRCSPMKGHSHVYWYRQLPEEGLKFMVYLQKENIIDESGMPKERFSAEFPKEGPSILRIQQVVRGDSAAYFCASSPPAPGGTEAFFGQGTRLTVV.

The genes are TRBV5-4 and TRBJ1-1; tentatively, D is TRBD1 (6 bases). Germline loops: CDR1 SGHNT, CDR2 YYREEE (reference sequence). This CDR3 is built from 17 residues. Trimming removed 3 bases from V and 1 base from J, with 19 bases in between. DNA for the CDR3: TGTGCCAGCAGCTATTCCACCCGGGAGGGGGGGAACACTGAAGCTTTCTTT. It is translated as CASSYSTREGGNTEAFF.

Ten or more counts support this clone. This chain uses TRBV5-6 with TRBJ2-1; D is perhaps TRBD1 (6 bases). The CDR3 has 14 residues. CDR1 and CDR2 (germline): SGHDT, YYEEEE. The V and J ends lost 2 bases and 4 bases respectively, with 10 bases between them. CDR3 amino acids: CASSLAGTYNEQFF. For the CDR3, the DNA is TGTGCCAGCAGCTTAGCAGGGACATACAATGAGCAGTTCTTC.

As regards this clone: The identical CDR3 is also encoded by other nucleotide sequences in the sample. The chain uses TRBV19 and TRBJ1-2; 7 positions agree with TRBD1. The CDR3 is 14 residues long. In germline, CDR1 is LNHDA, CDR2 SQIVND (reference sequence). The junction had 5 bases not matched to a gene; V was cut back by 4 bases and J by 3 bases. CDR3 DNA: TGTGCCAGTAGTACCACAGGGACAGACTATGGCTACACCTTC. Residues: CASSTTGTDYGYTF.

The genes are TRBV4-1 and TRBJ2-3; TRBD2 matches 9 bases. CDR3 length equals 15 residues. V lost 2 bases to trimming and J lost 4 bases; unmatched junction nucleotides: 4. Looked up from germline, CDR1 is MGHRA and CDR2 is YSYEKL. CDR3 loop: CASSQPGLAADTQYF. The CDR3 DNA reads TGCGCCAGCAGCCAACCGGGACTAGCCGCAGATACGCAGTATTTT.

V gene TRBV2 combines with J gene TRBJ1-1; the D is unclear. V dropped 4 bases and J dropped 6 bases, with 12 bases sitting between them. CDR1 and CDR2 from the germline V gene are SNHLY and FYNNEI. This CDR3 is built from 13 residues. For the CDR3, the DNA is TGTGCCAGCAGTGTAGAGGGAGTATCTGAAGCTTTCTTT. Its translation: CASSVEGVSEAFF.

The chain has TRBV29-1 and TRBJ2-1, with D possibly TRBD1 on 6 matching bases. CDR1 is SQVTM and CDR2 is ANQGSEA in the germline V gene. V lost 5 bases to trimming and J lost 1 base, with 18 bases between them. CDR3 length: 16 residues. In DNA, the CDR3 is TGCAGCGTTATGGGGGCGAGTCGAAGGTCCTACAATGAGCAGTTCTTC. The encoded protein is CSVMGASRRSYNEQFF.

The V call is TRBV11-2, the J call TRBJ2-1, with 15 positions matching TRBD2. The CDR3 extends over 19 amino acids. CDR1 is SGHAT, CDR2 FQNNGV, per germline. With V trimmed by 5 bases and J by 3 bases, 11 bases remained unmatched. The CDR3 coding sequence is TGTGCCAGCAGCCCCCGAGGGACTAGCGGGGGGTCTAACTACAATGAGCAGTTCTTC. This sequence encodes CASSPRGTSGGSNYNEQFF.

The J gene is TRBJ1-1, the V gene TRBV9, with TRBD1 matching 12 bases. The CDR3 is 18 amino acids. Germline V lookup: CDR1 SGDLS, CDR2 YYNGEE. Trimming cost V 2 bases and J 3 bases; bases outside gene matches: 11. CDR3 protein: CASSVGMGQGALDTEAFF. The CDR3, as DNA: TGTGCCAGCAGCGTGGGAATGGGACAGGGGGCGCTGGACACTGAAGCTTTCTTT. Full variable domain (rest looked up from reference TRBV9 and TRBJ1-1): DSGVTQTPKHLITATGQRVTLRCSPRSGDLSVYWYQQSLDQGLQFLIQYYNGEERAKGNILERFSAQQFPDLHSELNLSSLELGDSALYFCASSVGMGQGALDTEAFFGQGTRLTVV.

This clone was found once. The rearrangement joins TRBV18 to TRBJ2-2; D is ambiguous. Germline V gene lookup returns CDR1 KGHSH and CDR2 LQKENI. The CDR3 runs to 15 residues. The V end lost 2 bases, the J end lost 0 bases, and 7 bases lay between the germline ends. Here the CDR3 reads CASSPGHSNTGELFF. DNA for the CDR3: TGTGCCAGCTCACCAGGGCACTCGAACACCGGGGAGCTGTTTTTT.

The rearrangement links TRBV3-1 (or the pseudogene TRBV3-2) to TRBJ2-7, with 10 nucleotides matching TRBD2. The CDR3 length is 15 residues. Per the germline V gene, CDR1 is LGHDT and CDR2 is YNNKEL (reference sequence). Trimming took 1 base from V and 4 from J; bases not matched to a gene: 4. The chain's CDR3 is CASSQAAGGMYEQYF. Written as DNA, the CDR3 is TGTGCCAGCAGCCAAGCAGCGGGGGGGATGTACGAGCAGTACTTC.

The rearrangement uses TRBV28 and TRBJ1-5, with 9 bases matching TRBD1. V gave up 5 bases and J gave up 3 bases; unmatched junction bases: 8. CDR3 length: 16 residues. The V gene's germline CDR1 is MDHEN and CDR2 SYDVKM. CDR3 sequence: CASSPRTGAHNQPQHF. Written as DNA, the CDR3 is TGTGCCAGCAGTCCTAGGACAGGGGCGCACAATCAGCCCCAGCATTTT.

The chain combines TRBV5-6 with TRBJ2-2, with D possibly matching TRBD2 (6 bases). The CDR3 sequence is 15 residues long. With 3 bases removed from V and 4 bases from J, the gap between germline ends came to 13 bases. Germline CDR1 is SGHDT and CDR2 is YYEEEE. This CDR3 reads CASSWGVHPTGELFF. The CDR3, as DNA: TGTGCCAGCAGCTGGGGGGTGCATCCCACCGGGGAGCTGTTTTTT.

The chain has TRBV9 and TRBJ2-2; D not resolved. The CDR3 length is 14 residues. Per the germline V gene, CDR1 is SGDLS and CDR2 is YYNGEE. V lost 5 bases to trimming and J lost 3 bases, with 11 bases between them. In DNA form, the CDR3 reads TGTGCCAGCAGGAACTATGATTACACCGGGGAGCTGTTTTTT. Its translation: CASRNYDYTGELFF.

The chain employs TRBV4-2 and TRBJ2-7; no clear D gene. V lost 0 bases and J lost 4, with 7 bases in between. CDR3 length: 13 residues. Germline lookup yields CDR1 LGHNA and CDR2 YNFKEQ. Here the CDR3 DNA reads TGTGCCAGCAGCCAAGATCAGGCGTACGAGCAGTACTTC. The encoded protein is CASSQDQAYEQYF.

The CDR3 loop is CASSADRETQYF. For the CDR3, the DNA is TGCGCCAGCAGCGCGGACAGGGAGACCCAGTACTTC. The chain recombines TRBV5-1 with TRBJ2-5, with TRBD1 identical over 7 bases. Trimming cost V 4 bases and J 5 bases; bases outside gene matches: 2. Germline assignment: CDR1 SGHRS and CDR2 YFSETQ. The length of the CDR3 is 12 residues.